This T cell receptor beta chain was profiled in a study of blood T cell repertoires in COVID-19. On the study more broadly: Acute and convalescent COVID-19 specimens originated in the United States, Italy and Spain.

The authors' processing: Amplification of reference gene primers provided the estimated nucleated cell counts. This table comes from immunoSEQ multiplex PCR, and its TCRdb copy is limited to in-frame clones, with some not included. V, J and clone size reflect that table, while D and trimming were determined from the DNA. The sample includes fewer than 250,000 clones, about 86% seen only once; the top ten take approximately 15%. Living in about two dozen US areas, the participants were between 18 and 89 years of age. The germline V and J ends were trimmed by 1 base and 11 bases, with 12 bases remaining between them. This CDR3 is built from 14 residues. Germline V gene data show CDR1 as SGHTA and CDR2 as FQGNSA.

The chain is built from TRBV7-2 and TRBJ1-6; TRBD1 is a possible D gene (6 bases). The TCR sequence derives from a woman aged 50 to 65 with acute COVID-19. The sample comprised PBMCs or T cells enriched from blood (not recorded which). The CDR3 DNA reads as TGTGCCAGCAGCTTAGGGCAGGGGTTGCCACCCCTCCACTTT. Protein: CASSLGQGLPPLHF.